The 29 T cell receptor beta chains in this list originate from one sample, sequenced in a study of spatial heterogeneity in lung cancer. Study-level points and caveats: Mutation counts in tumors were tracked by counts of expanded intratumoral alpha and beta TCRs.

These TCRs are of unknown antigen specificity. The time point was: sample taken at primary tumor resection. Each CDR3 protein gets one entry after TCRdb re-called the 5' RACE reads with MiXCR. The data show about 13,000 distinct CDR3 sequences, 3% to 4.5% seen once. The sample was lung tumor tissue, taken at surgery. These receptors all stem from a male donor with early-stage non-small cell lung cancer.

This clonotype was recorded a few times. V usage is TRBV29-1 and J usage is TRBJ1-2; perhaps TRBD1 as D (5 bases). Germline CDR1 and CDR2: SQVTM and ANQGSEA. With 0 bases removed from V and 7 bases from J, the gap between germline ends came to 15 bases. The length of the CDR3 is 14 residues. This chain's CDR3 is CSVEDRSGRSGYTF. The CDR3 region has the DNA TGCAGCGTTGAAGATCGGTCAGGGCGAAGTGGCTACACCTTC.

This clonotype was recorded many times. Written as DNA, the CDR3 is TGCAGTGCTTCCGGACTAGCGGGAGTATCCTCCTACGAGCAGTACTTC. It is translated as CSASGLAGVSSYEQYF. J is TRBJ2-7 and V is TRBV20-1; 13 bases agree with TRBD2. The CDR3 totals 16 residues. Germline assignment: CDR1 DFQATT and CDR2 SNEGSKA (reference sequence). The junction had 7 bases not matched to a gene; V was cut back by 5 bases and J by 0 bases.

This clonotype has at least ten counts. The V and J genes are TRBV4-1 and TRBJ2-1; the D gene is possibly TRBD1 (6 bases). Germline loops: CDR1 MGHRA, CDR2 YSYEKL. V was shortened by 6 bases and J by 8 bases, with 14 bases between the two germline ends. The CDR3 is made up of 13 amino acids. CDR3 DNA sequence: TGCGCCAGCAGGGAAACAGGGTACGATGAGCAGTTCTTC. Translated, it gives CASRETGYDEQFF.

By sample share, this clonotype is medium-sized (0.01 to 0.1%). The chain recombines TRBV7-9 with TRBJ1-1; D call uncertain. The germline V gene encodes CDR1 SEHNR and CDR2 FQNEAQ (reference sequence). Trimming cost V 1 base and J 5 bases, with 8 bases left between them. CDR3 length: 13 amino acids. The CDR3 nucleotides are TGTGCCAGCAGCTTAGAGACGGGAACTGAAGCTTTCTTT. It specifies CASSLETGTEAFF.

At least ten counts were recorded for this clonotype. V usage is TRBV6-5 and J usage is TRBJ1-2; unclear D gene. Germline V gene data show CDR1 as MNHEY and CDR2 as SVGAGI. Trimming took 2 bases from V and 1 from J, leaving 14 bases between them. The CDR3 loop spans 16 amino acids. The CDR3 spells CASSYLGSPGNYGYTF. Written as DNA, the CDR3 is TGTGCCAGCAGTTACCTCGGGAGTCCGGGTAACTATGGCTACACCTTC.

This clonotype was seen many times. The chain carries TRBV7-8 and TRBJ1-5; D is undetermined. CDR1 and CDR2 (germline): SGHVS, FQNEAQ. This CDR3 region has 16 residues. V was trimmed by 1 base and J by 0 bases, leaving 10 bases between them. The CDR3 reads CASSLVLGYSNQPQHF. DNA for the CDR3: TGTGCCAGCAGCTTAGTTCTCGGGTATAGCAATCAGCCCCAGCATTTT.

This chain connects TRBV20-1 to TRBJ1-2; D ambiguous. Trimming cost V 2 bases and J 4 bases, with 17 bases left between them. The CDR3 runs 15 residues. Germline CDR1 DFQATT, CDR2 SNEGSKA (reference sequence). CDR3 loop: CSARTTRALSYGYTF. CDR3 DNA sequence: TGCAGTGCTAGAACCACAAGGGCACTTTCCTATGGCTACACCTTC.

At least ten counts were recorded for this clonotype. The chain employs TRBV27 and TRBJ2-7; 8 bases fit TRBD1. The V and J ends lost 5 bases and 5 bases, in that order; junction bases with no gene match: 8. This CDR3 spans 14 amino acids. Germline V gene lookup returns CDR1 MNHEY and CDR2 SMNVEV (reference sequence). CDR3 nucleotides: TGTGCCAGCAGTATAGACAGGGGACGGGACGAGCAGTACTTC. Amino acids: CASSIDRGRDEQYF.

There are many counts of this clonotype. The V call is TRBV12-3 or TRBV12-4, the J call TRBJ2-1; 10 nucleotides align to TRBD2. CDR3 length equals 14 residues. The trim removed 3 bases at V and 10 bases at J, leaving 6 bases unmatched. The CDR3: CASSFSSGRAEQFF. CDR3 bases: TGTGCCAGCAGTTTTTCAAGCGGGAGGGCCGAGCAGTTCTTC.

Ten or more counts support this clonotype. The V and J genes are TRBV7-2 and TRBJ2-5; a possible D gene is TRBD2 (6 bases). The CDR3 is 15 residues long. Germline CDR1 and CDR2: SGHTA and FQGNSA. Trimming removed 1 base at V and 2 bases at J, with 11 bases between. CDR3 sequence: CASSLVAGSQETQYF. For the CDR3, the DNA is TGTGCCAGCAGCTTAGTGGCGGGGAGTCAAGAGACCCAGTACTTC.

This clonotype was counted many times. The chain is built from TRBV6-2 or TRBV6-3 and TRBJ2-2, with D perhaps TRBD2 (6 bases). Trimming took off 10 bases at V and 1 base at J, with 16 bases between the two ends. Germline V gene sequence: CDR1 MNHEY, CDR2 SVGEGT. The CDR3 covers 15 residues. The CDR3 nucleotides read TGTGCCAACGCAACGGCGGGAATGAACACCGGGGAGCTGTTTTTT. It is translated as CANATAGMNTGELFF.

This clonotype was seen many times. V and J are TRBV11-3 and TRBJ2-3; 7 nucleotides line up with TRBD2. Trimming cost V 1 base and J 6 bases; bases outside gene matches: 10. The CDR3 contains 16 residues. Germline-derived CDR1 and CDR2 are SGHNT and YENEEA. The CDR3 DNA follows: TGTGCCAGCAGCTTAGGGTCGGCGGGAGAGGCTGATACGCAGTATTTT. Its protein is CASSLGSAGEADTQYF.

This clonotype was found many times. The rearrangement joins TRBV6-5 to TRBJ2-1; D remains unclear. Germline lookup yields CDR1 MNHEY and CDR2 SVGAGI. This CDR3 is built from 16 residues. The ends were cut back, 0 bases at V and 0 bases at J, with 9 bases in the middle. CDR3 sequence (DNA): TGTGCCAGCAGTTACTCAGGGTTTGGCTCCTACAATGAGCAGTTCTTC. Translated, it gives CASSYSGFGSYNEQFF.

Many counts were recorded for this clonotype. The CDR3 is CASSSRGLAGYTGELFF. The CDR3 nucleotides read TGTGCCAGCAGCTCTAGGGGACTAGCGGGTTACACCGGGGAGCTGTTTTTT. J is TRBJ2-2 and V is TRBV7-2, with TRBD2 matching 12 bases. With V trimmed by 4 bases and J by 3 bases, 6 bases remained unmatched. Per the germline V gene, CDR1 is SGHTA and CDR2 is FQGNSA. The length of the CDR3 is 17 residues.

Judged by abundance, this clonotype is medium-sized (0.01 to 0.1%). J is TRBJ2-3 and V is TRBV29-1; D call uncertain. The V end was cut by 2 bases, the J end by 4 bases, with 13 bases between. Germline V gene lookup returns CDR1 SQVTM and CDR2 ANQGSEA. The CDR3 length is 14 residues. The CDR3: CSVEILLLSDTQYF. As DNA, the CDR3 is TGCAGCGTTGAAATTTTGTTACTTTCAGATACGCAGTATTTT.

This clonotype was counted between two and nine times. The chain couples TRBV12-3 or TRBV12-4 to TRBJ1-4; D unresolved. The CDR3 has 15 amino acids. V lost 6 bases to trimming and J lost 4 bases, with 15 bases between them. CDR3 DNA sequence: TGTGCCAGCAGCCCCGTTGAGGGTCTTAATGAAAAACTGTTTTTT. It specifies CASSPVEGLNEKLFF.

This clonotype was found many times. The chain carries TRBV5-1 and TRBJ2-3; unclear D gene. From germline, CDR1 is SGHRS and CDR2 YFSETQ. This CDR3 region has 14 residues. V was clipped by 0 bases and J by 1 base, with 6 bases between them. CDR3 nucleotide sequence: TGCGCCAGCAGCTTGGCCGAATGCACAGATACGCAGTATTTT. Its translation: CASSLAECTDTQYF.

This clonotype has only a few counts. The chain carries TRBV6-6 and TRBJ2-7; 7 nucleotides align to TRBD2. Germline V gene sequence: CDR1 MNHNY, CDR2 SVGAGI (reference sequence). The CDR3 consists of 11 residues. V lost 8 bases to trimming and J lost 6 bases; unmatched junction nucleotides: 4. Here the CDR3 reads CASGGGSEQYF. The CDR3 DNA sequence: TGTGCCAGCGGGGGGGGGTCCGAGCAGTACTTC.

This clonotype was counted many times. At one boundary the junction diverges from the germline segment, which might be a read error. The chain combines TRBV20-1 with TRBJ1-2; D unclear. The CDR3 contains 11 residues. The germline V gene encodes CDR1 DFQATT and CDR2 SNEGSKA (reference sequence). This chain's CDR3 is CSARGIYGDTF. Here the CDR3 DNA reads TGCAGTGCTAGGGGGATCTATGGCGACACCTTC.

This clonotype was counted at least ten times. This chain uses TRBV3-1 with TRBJ2-1, with 7 nucleotides matching TRBD2. The CDR3 covers 14 residues. Losses at the gene ends were 7 bases for V and 1 base for J; bases not matched to a gene: 4. Per germline, CDR1 LGHDT and CDR2 YNNKEL (reference sequence). The CDR3 protein is CASTPGGSYNEQFF. CDR3 DNA sequence: TGTGCCAGCACCCCGGGGGGTTCCTACAATGAGCAGTTCTTC.

In this sample, this clonotype turned up many times. The chain couples TRBV11-2 to TRBJ2-3; D could derive from TRBD1 or TRBD2 (5 bases each). V was clipped by 1 base and J by 2 bases, with 10 bases between them. Germline CDR1 SGHAT, CDR2 FQNNGV. The CDR3 has 15 residues. Here the CDR3 reads CASSLGGTPTDTQYF. The DNA for the CDR3 is TGTGCCAGCAGCTTAGGGGGGACCCCCACAGATACGCAGTATTTT.

This clonotype was counted only a few times. The chain links TRBV12-3 or TRBV12-4 to TRBJ2-1; tentatively, D is TRBD1 or TRBD2 (5 bases each). Trimming stripped 8 bases from V and 10 bases from J, with 12 bases between. The CDR3 runs to 11 residues. This chain's CDR3 is CASRGRAEQFF. Written as DNA, the CDR3 is TGTGCCAGCCGGGGCCGAGCGGAGCAGTTCTTC.

This clonotype was counted many times. The CDR3 DNA reads as TGTGCCTGGAGTCCGAAACTGGGACAGTCGGACACTGAAGCTTTCTTT. Residues: CAWSPKLGQSDTEAFF. The V call is TRBV30, the J call TRBJ1-1, with 7 positions matching TRBD1. V gave up 2 bases and J gave up 3 bases; unmatched junction bases: 12. Per the germline V gene, CDR1 is GTSNPN and CDR2 is SVGIG (reference sequence). The CDR3 runs to 16 residues.

In this sample, this clonotype turned up many times. The chain joins TRBV25-1 to TRBJ2-6, with D possibly TRBD1 on 5 matching bases. The CDR3 spans 16 residues. The V end lost 3 bases, the J end lost 2 bases, and 11 bases lay between the germline ends. Germline V lookup: CDR1 MGHDK, CDR2 SYGVNS. CDR3 protein: CASSDPAGTGANVLTF. CDR3 DNA sequence: TGTGCCAGCAGTGACCCCGCAGGGACTGGGGCCAACGTCCTGACTTTC. The full variable domain, rest sourced from reference TRBV25-1 and TRBJ2-6, is EADIYQTPRYLVIGTGKKITLECSQTMGHDKMYWYQQDPGMELHLIHYSYGVNSTEKGDLSSESTVSRIRTEHFPLTLESARPSHTSQYLCASSDPAGTGANVLTFGAGSRLTVL.

This clonotype has a count of ten or more. The chain links TRBV5-1 to TRBJ1-2; the D is unclear. The CDR3 has 15 amino acids. From germline, CDR1 is SGHRS and CDR2 YFSETQ. V was trimmed by 4 bases and J by 8 bases, leaving 21 bases between them. The DNA of the CDR3 is TGCGCCAGCAGCCTAAGAGACGGGCAGGTTGACGGCTACACCTTC. It specifies CASSLRDGQVDGYTF.

This clonotype was picked up many times. V gene TRBV5-1 combines with J gene TRBJ1-1, with 8 bases aligning to TRBD1. This CDR3 has 14 amino acids. Germline CDR1 reads SGHRS; CDR2 reads YFSETQ. V trimming: 3 bases; J trimming: 7 bases; junction bases outside the gene matches: 8. CDR3 region: CASSSRGQGVEAFF. The CDR3 nucleotides are TGCGCCAGCAGCTCCAGGGGGCAAGGTGTTGAAGCTTTCTTT.

The table lists this clonotype with a few counts. The rearrangement joins TRBV5-1 to TRBJ2-2; the D is unclear. The CDR3 contains 15 residues. V was shortened by 2 bases and J by 2 bases, with 10 bases between the two germline ends. CDR1 and CDR2 (germline): SGHRS, YFSETQ. CDR3: CASSFRVANTGELFF. The DNA of the CDR3 is TGCGCCAGCAGCTTCCGGGTGGCAAACACCGGGGAGCTGTTTTTT.

This clonotype was detected many times. This chain connects TRBV11-1 to TRBJ1-1; TRBD1 is a possible D gene (5 bases). Germline CDR1 SGHAT, CDR2 FQDESV (reference sequence). This CDR3 comprises 15 residues. V lost 3 bases to trimming and J lost 1 base, with 12 bases between them. CDR3 sequence: CASSLDRRGNTEAFF. DNA for the CDR3: TGTGCCAGCAGCTTGGATAGGAGGGGGAACACTGAAGCTTTCTTT.

Relative to its sample, this clonotype is medium-sized. This chain joins TRBV6-5 and TRBJ2-5, with TRBD1 as a possible D gene (5 bases). CDR1 is MNHEY and CDR2 is SVGAGI in the germline V gene. The CDR3 totals 13 residues. V gave up 4 bases and J gave up 3 bases, with 9 bases separating them. The CDR3 region is CASSSGSEETQYF. CDR3 DNA: TGTGCCAGCAGTTCAGGGTCTGAAGAGACCCAGTACTTC.